The clone carrying this T cell receptor (beta chain) was recorded a few times. Its antigen remains unknown. This sample was included in a study of molecular identifiers for immune sequencing clone quantification. Overall study results and limits: Clones above 20 RNA copies contained over 97% of effector molecules but under 1% of naive ones.

Each CDR3 protein gets one entry after TCRdb re-called the PCR reads with MiXCR. The sample carries approximately 670,000 distinct CDR3 sequences, approximately 20% recorded once. CDR3 size: 13 residues. Trimming removed 5 bases at V and 5 bases at J, with 12 bases between. Libraries for naive CD8 T cells, which were made from roughly 21,000 to 960,000 sorted cells, drew on 10%, 30% or 50% of the RNA. Naive CD8 T cell sorting was performed on the CD8+CD4-CCR7+CD45RA+ phenotype. The rearrangement links TRBV12-3 or TRBV12-4 to TRBJ2-5, with D unclear. Sequencing was carried out using naive CD8+ T cells from blood, with Jurkat cell RNA spiked in. Subset meaning: FACS-sorted CD8+CD4-CCR7+CD45RA+ naive T cells. The TCR comes from a human donor in good health. Some libraries in this study had Jurkat cell RNA spiked in. CDR3 region: CASSTTSKETQYF. CDR3 nucleotides: TGTGCCAGCAGTACTACGTCAAAGGAGACCCAGTACTTC.